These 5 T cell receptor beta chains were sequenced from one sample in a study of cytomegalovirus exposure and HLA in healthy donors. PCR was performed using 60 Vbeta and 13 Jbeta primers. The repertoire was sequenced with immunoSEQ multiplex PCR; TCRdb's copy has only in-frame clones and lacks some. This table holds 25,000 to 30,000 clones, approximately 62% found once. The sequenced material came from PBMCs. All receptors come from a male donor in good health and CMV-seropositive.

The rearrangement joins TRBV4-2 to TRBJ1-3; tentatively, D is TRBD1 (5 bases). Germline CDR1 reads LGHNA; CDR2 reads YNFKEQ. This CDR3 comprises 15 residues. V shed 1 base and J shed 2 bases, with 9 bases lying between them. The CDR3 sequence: CASSQARGPGNTIYF. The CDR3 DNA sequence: TGTGCCAGCAGCCAAGCAAGGGGCCCTGGAAACACCATATATTTT.

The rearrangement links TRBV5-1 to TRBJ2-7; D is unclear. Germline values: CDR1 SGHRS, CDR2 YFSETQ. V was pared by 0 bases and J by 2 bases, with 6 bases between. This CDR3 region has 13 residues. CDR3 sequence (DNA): TGCGCCAGCAGCTTGGAACAAGCCTACGAGCAGTACTTC. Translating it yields CASSLEQAYEQYF. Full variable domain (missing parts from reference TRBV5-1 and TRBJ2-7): KAGVTQTPRYLIKTRGQQVTLSCSPISGHRSVSWYQQTPGQGLQFLFEYFSETQRNKGNFPGRFSGRQFSNSRSEMNVSTLELGDSALYLCASSLEQAYEQYFGPGTRLTVT.

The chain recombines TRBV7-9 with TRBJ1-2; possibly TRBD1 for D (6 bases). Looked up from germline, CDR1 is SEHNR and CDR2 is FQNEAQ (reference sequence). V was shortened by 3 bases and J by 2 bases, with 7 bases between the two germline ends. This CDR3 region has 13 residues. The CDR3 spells CASSFQGNYGYTF. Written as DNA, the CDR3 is TGTGCCAGCAGCTTTCAGGGGAACTATGGCTACACCTTC.

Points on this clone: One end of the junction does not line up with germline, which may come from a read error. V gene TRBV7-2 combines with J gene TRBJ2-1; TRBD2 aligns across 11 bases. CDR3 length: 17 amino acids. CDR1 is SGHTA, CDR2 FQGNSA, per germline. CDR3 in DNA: TGTGCCAGCAGCCTAGCCCCGATGACTAGCGGGAAAGGTGAGCAGTTCTTC. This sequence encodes CASSLAPMTSGKGEQFF.

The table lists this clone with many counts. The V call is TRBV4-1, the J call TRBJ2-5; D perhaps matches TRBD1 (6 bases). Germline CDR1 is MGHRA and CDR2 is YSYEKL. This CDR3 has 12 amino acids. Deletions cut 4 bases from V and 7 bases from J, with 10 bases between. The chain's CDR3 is CASSLEGGTQYF. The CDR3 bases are TGCGCCAGCAGCCTGGAAGGGGGGACCCAGTACTTC.